Each of the 13 T cell receptor beta chains below was sequenced from the same sample in a study of shared clonotypes between healthy human individuals. The protocol was immunoSEQ multiplex PCR, while the TCRdb copy is restricted to in-frame clones and leaves out a portion. This sample has over 400,000 clones, with approximately 80% found just once. Sequencing was done on a sample of PBMCs. The origin of the receptors is a woman in her 40s in good health. Some clones in this sample may be carry-over from other donors' samples.

The chain joins TRBV2 to TRBJ1-1; no clear D. Germline V gene data show CDR1 as SNHLY and CDR2 as FYNNEI. The CDR3 spans 13 residues. V was cut by 6 bases and J by 0 bases, with 8 bases left in between. The CDR3 protein is CASRTDVNTEAFF. The CDR3 bases are TGTGCCAGCAGGACGGACGTGAACACTGAAGCTTTCTTT.

The genes are TRBV27 and TRBJ2-2; no reliable D call. V lost 5 bases to trimming and J lost 2 bases, with 6 bases between them. CDR3 length: 13 amino acids. The germline V gene has CDR1 MNHEY and CDR2 SMNVEV (reference sequence). The DNA of the CDR3 is TGTGCCAGCAGTCCACAAAACACCGGGGAGCTGTTTTTT. As protein: CASSPQNTGELFF.

This clone was found once. The J gene is TRBJ1-2, the V gene TRBV5-4; D might be TRBD1 (6 bases). CDR1 SGHNT and CDR2 YYREEE come from the germline V gene (reference sequence). Trimming cost V 3 bases and J 5 bases, with 14 bases left between them. The CDR3 consists of 14 residues. The CDR3 protein is CASSSGQRTYGYTF. CDR3 DNA sequence: TGTGCCAGCAGCTCCGGACAGCGCACTTATGGCTACACCTTC. The full variable domain, with the rest looked up from reference TRBV5-4 and TRBJ1-2, is ETGVTQSPTHLIKTRGQQVTLRCSSQSGHNTVSWYQQALGQGPQFIFQYYREEENGRGNFPPRFSGLQFPNYSSELNVNALELDDSALYLCASSSGQRTYGYTFGSGTRLTVV.

The chain uses TRBV5-1 and TRBJ1-5, with a weak D call TRBD1 (5 bases). V gave up 4 bases and J gave up 4 bases, with 12 bases separating them. Looked up from germline, CDR1 is SGHRS and CDR2 is YFSETQ. CDR3 length: 14 residues. CDR3 in DNA: TGCGCCAGCAGCCCAGGGTCGGGGAATCAGCCCCAGCATTTT. Protein: CASSPGSGNQPQHF.

This clone showed up just a few times. The J gene is TRBJ2-1, the V gene TRBV11-3, with 8 bases aligning to TRBD1. The V gene's germline CDR1 is SGHNT and CDR2 YENEEA. V lost 5 bases to trimming and J lost 4 bases; unmatched junction nucleotides: 10. This CDR3 contains 16 residues. The CDR3 sequence is CASSPWAGGNYNEQFF. The CDR3 DNA reads as TGTGCCAGCAGCCCTTGGGCAGGGGGCAATTACAATGAGCAGTTCTTC.

The chain joins TRBV6-1 to TRBJ2-1; 9 nucleotides line up with TRBD2. Unmatched junction bases numbered 13, after V lost 1 base and J lost 9 bases. Germline V lookup: CDR1 MNHNS, CDR2 SASEGT. The CDR3 spans 17 residues. The CDR3 region is CASSEEPRGGAQGEQFF. DNA of the CDR3: TGTGCCAGCAGTGAAGAACCGCGGGGGGGCGCTCAGGGTGAGCAGTTCTTC.

J is TRBJ2-2 and V is TRBV10-2, with D unresolved. CDR3 length: 13 residues. Germline V gene data show CDR1 as WSHSY and CDR2 as SAAADI. V was pared by 8 bases and J by 4 bases, with 11 bases between. The CDR3, as DNA: TGCGCCAGCGCCCCCCCCAGCACCGGGGAGCTGTTTTTT. Residues: CASAPPSTGELFF.

The CDR3 DNA is TGTGCCAGCAGTAGGGACAGGGTCGCGCTAGAGACCCAGTACTTC. This gives the protein CASSRDRVALETQYF. The V gene is TRBV6-1, the J gene TRBJ2-5; 9 positions match TRBD1. The trim removed 5 bases at V and 4 bases at J, leaving 8 bases unmatched. The CDR3 extends over 15 amino acids. Germline lookup yields CDR1 MNHNS and CDR2 SASEGT.

The CDR3 region is CASSEYREGAFF. The CDR3 nucleotides are TGTGCCAGCAGTGAATACAGGGAGGGAGCTTTCTTT. The chain has TRBV25-1 and TRBJ1-1; TRBD1 might be the D (5 bases). CDR1 and CDR2 from the germline V gene are MGHDK and SYGVNS. V lost 0 bases and J 10 bases, leaving 9 bases between the germline ends. This CDR3 spans 12 amino acids.

This chain joins TRBV10-3 and TRBJ1-6, with a possible D match to TRBD1 (5 bases). The V and J ends lost 7 bases and 7 bases respectively, with 11 bases between them. This CDR3 region has 13 residues. In germline, CDR1 is ENHRY, CDR2 SYGVKD. Written as DNA, the CDR3 is TGTGCCATCACCCGGGACCCGAATTCACCCCTCCACTTT. Protein sequence: CAITRDPNSPLHF.

The gene calls are TRBV6-5 and TRBJ2-2; no reliable D call. Per germline, CDR1 MNHEY and CDR2 SVGAGI. The CDR3 is 16 amino acids. V lost 4 bases and J lost 0, with 12 bases in between. CDR3 sequence reads: CASSSRQAANTGELFF. CDR3 nucleotides: TGTGCCAGCAGTTCCCGACAAGCTGCGAACACCGGGGAGCTGTTTTTT.

This chain links TRBV28 with TRBJ2-1; tentatively, D is TRBD1 (5 bases). The length of the CDR3 is 11 residues. V gave up 9 bases and J gave up 5 bases, with 8 bases separating them. Looked up from germline, CDR1 is MDHEN and CDR2 is SYDVKM. The CDR3 loop is CASKQDNEQFF. The CDR3 region has the DNA TGTGCCAGTAAACAGGACAATGAGCAGTTCTTC.

This clone has at least ten counts. This sequence joins TRBV5-1 and TRBJ1-3, with no clear D. Between the trimmed V and J ends, which lost 4 bases and 4 bases, there was a span of 3 bases. This CDR3 has 11 amino acids. CDR1 is SGHRS, CDR2 YFSETQ, per germline. CDR3 in amino acids: CASSIGNTIYF. CDR3 DNA sequence: TGCGCCAGCAGCATAGGAAACACCATATATTTT.